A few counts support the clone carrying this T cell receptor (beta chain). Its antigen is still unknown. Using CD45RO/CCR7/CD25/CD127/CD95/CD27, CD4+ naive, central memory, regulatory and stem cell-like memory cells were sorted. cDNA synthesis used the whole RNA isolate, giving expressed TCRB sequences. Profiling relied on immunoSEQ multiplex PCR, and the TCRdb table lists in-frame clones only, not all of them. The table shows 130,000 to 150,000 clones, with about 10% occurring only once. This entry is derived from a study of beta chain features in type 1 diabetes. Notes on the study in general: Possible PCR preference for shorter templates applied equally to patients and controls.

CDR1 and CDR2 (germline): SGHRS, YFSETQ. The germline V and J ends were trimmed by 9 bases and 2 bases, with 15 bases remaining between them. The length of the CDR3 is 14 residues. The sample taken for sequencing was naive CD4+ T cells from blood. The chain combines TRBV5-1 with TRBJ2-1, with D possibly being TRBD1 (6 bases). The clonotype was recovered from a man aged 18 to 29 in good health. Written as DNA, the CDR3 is TGCGCCACTACGACAGGCTACACCTACAATGAGCAGTTCTTC. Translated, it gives CATTTGYTYNEQFF.